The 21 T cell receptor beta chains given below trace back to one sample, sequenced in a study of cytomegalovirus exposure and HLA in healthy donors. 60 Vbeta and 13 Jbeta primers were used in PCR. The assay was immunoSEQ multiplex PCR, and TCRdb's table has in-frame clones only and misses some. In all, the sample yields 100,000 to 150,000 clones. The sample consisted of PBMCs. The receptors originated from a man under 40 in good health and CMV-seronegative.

The CDR3 sequence is CASSARTSGSYNEQFF. For the CDR3, the DNA is TGTGCCAGCAGCGCCCGGACTAGCGGCTCCTACAATGAGCAGTTCTTC. The chain is built from TRBV7-9 and TRBJ2-1; TRBD2 matches 10 bases. CDR3 length: 16 residues. The V and J ends lost 5 bases and 0 bases, in that order; junction bases with no gene match: 4. The germline gives CDR1 SEHNR, CDR2 FQNEAQ (reference sequence).

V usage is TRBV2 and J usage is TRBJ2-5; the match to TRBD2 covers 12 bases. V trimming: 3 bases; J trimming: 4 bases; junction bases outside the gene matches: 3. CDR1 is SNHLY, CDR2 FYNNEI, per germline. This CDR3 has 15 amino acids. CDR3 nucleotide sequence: TGTGCCAGCAGTGACGAGGGACTAGCGGGAGAGACCCAGTACTTC. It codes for CASSDEGLAGETQYF.

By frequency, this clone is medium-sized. For the CDR3, the DNA is TGTGCCGATCCCCTGAGGATAAATAGCAATCAGCCCCAGCATTTT. It codes for CADPLRINSNQPQHF. The V and J genes are TRBV7-3 and TRBJ1-5; D is uncertain. Germline V CDR1 and CDR2: SGHTA, FQGTGA. V was cut by 11 bases and J by 0 bases, with 17 bases left in between. The CDR3 contains 15 residues.

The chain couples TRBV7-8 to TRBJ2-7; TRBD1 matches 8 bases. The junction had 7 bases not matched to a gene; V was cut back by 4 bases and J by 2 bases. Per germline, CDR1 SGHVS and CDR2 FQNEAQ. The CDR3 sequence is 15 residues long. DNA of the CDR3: TGTGCCAGCAGCTCGGACAGGGTCAGCACCTACGAGCAGTACTTC. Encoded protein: CASSSDRVSTYEQYF. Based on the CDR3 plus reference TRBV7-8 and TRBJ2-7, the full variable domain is GAGVSQSPRYKVAKRGQDVALRCDPISGHVSLFWYQQALGQGPEFLTYFQNEAQLDKSGLPSDRFFAERPEGSVSTLKIQRTQQEDSAVYLCASSSDRVSTYEQYFGPGTRLTVT.

This CDR3 reads CASSFSAGEEYF. As DNA, the CDR3 is TGTGCCAGCAGTTTTTCGGCAGGGGAAGAGTACTTC. The V gene is TRBV6-6, the J gene TRBJ2-7; D might be TRBD1 (6 bases). CDR1 is MNHNY and CDR2 is SVGAGI in the germline V gene (reference sequence). Trimming removed 4 bases at V and 11 bases at J, with 15 bases between. This CDR3 spans 12 amino acids.

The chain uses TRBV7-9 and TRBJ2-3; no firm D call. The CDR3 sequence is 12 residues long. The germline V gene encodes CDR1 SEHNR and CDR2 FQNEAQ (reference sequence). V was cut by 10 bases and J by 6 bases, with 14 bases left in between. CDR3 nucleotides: TGTGCCATCTCCAACGAAGCGGATACGCAGTATTTT. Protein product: CAISNEADTQYF.

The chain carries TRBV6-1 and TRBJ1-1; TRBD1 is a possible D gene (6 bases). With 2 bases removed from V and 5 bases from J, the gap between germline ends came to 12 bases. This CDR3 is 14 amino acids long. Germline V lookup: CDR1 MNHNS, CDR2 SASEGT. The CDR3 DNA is TGTGCCAGCAGTGAAAAGGGGGAATGGACTGAAGCTTTCTTT. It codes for CASSEKGEWTEAFF.

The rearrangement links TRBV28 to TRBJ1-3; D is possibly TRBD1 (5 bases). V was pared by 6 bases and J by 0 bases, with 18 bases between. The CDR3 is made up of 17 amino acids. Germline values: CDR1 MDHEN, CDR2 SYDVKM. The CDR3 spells CASSITLGDFSGNTIYF. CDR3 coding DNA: TGTGCCAGCAGCATAACTCTAGGGGATTTCTCTGGAAACACCATATATTTT.

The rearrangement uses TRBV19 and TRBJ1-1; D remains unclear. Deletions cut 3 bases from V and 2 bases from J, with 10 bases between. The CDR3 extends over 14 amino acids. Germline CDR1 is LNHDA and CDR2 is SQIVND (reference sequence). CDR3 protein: CASSISPANTEAFF. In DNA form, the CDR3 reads TGTGCCAGTAGTATTAGTCCTGCAAACACTGAAGCTTTCTTT. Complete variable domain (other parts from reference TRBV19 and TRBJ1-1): DGGITQSPKYLFRKEGQNVTLSCEQNLNHDAMYWYRQDPGQGLRLIYYSQIVNDFQKGDIAEGYSVSREKKESFPLTVTSAQKNPTAFYLCASSISPANTEAFFGQGTRLTVV.

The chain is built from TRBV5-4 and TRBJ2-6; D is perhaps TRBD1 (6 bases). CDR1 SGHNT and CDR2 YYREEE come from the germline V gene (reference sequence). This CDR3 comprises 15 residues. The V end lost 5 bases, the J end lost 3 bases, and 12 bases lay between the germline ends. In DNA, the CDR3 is TGTGCCAGCAGTCGCCAGGGGAATGGGGCCAACGTCCTGACTTTC. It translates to CASSRQGNGANVLTF.

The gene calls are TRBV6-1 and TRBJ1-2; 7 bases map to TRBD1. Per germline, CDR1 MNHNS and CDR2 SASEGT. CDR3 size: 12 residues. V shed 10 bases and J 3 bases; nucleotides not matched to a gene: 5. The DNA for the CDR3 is TGTGCCACACAAGGGGGCTACTATGGCTACACCTTC. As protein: CATQGGYYGYTF.

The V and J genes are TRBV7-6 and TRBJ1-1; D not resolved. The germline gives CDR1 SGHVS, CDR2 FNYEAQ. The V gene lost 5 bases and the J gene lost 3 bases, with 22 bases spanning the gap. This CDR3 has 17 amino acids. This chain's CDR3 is CASSGWEDEGIYTEAFF. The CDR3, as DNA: TGTGCCAGCAGCGGATGGGAGGACGAAGGTATATACACTGAAGCTTTCTTT.

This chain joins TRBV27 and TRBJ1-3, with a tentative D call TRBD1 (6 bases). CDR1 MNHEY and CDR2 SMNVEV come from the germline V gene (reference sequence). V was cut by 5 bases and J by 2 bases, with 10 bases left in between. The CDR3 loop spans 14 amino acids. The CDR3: CASSLQGPGNTIYF. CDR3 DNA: TGTGCCAGCAGTCTACAGGGACCTGGAAACACCATATATTTT.

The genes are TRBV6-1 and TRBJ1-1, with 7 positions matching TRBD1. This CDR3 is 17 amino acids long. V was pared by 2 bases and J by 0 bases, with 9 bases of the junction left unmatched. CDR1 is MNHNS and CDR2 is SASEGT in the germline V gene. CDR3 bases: TGTGCCAGCAGTGAATTAATGACAGGGCCCATGAACACTGAAGCTTTCTTT. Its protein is CASSELMTGPMNTEAFF.

The CDR3 loop reads CSVAQQQETQYF. In nucleotides, the CDR3 is TGCAGCGTTGCACAGCAGCAAGAGACCCAGTACTTC. This chain connects TRBV29-1 to TRBJ2-5; D remains ambiguous. With 4 bases removed from V and 2 bases from J, the gap between germline ends came to 8 bases. The CDR3 is made up of 12 amino acids. Germline assignment: CDR1 SQVTM and CDR2 ANQGSEA. Complete variable domain (other parts from reference TRBV29-1 and TRBJ2-5): SAVISQKPSRDICQRGTSLTIQCQVDSQVTMMFWYRQQPGQSLTLIATANQGSEATYESGFVIDKFPISRPNLTFSTLTVSNMSPEDSSIYLCSVAQQQETQYFGPGTRLLVL.

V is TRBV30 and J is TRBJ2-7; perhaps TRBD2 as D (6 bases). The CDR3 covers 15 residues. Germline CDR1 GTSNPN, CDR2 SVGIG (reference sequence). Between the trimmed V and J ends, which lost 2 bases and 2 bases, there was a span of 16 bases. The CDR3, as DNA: TGTGCCTGGAGTCCTATTACCGGGGGTACCTACGAGCAGTACTTC. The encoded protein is CAWSPITGGTYEQYF.

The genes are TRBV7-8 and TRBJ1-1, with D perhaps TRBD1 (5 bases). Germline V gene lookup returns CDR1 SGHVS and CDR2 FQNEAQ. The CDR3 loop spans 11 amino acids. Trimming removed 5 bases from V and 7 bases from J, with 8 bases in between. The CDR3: CASSGGGEAFF. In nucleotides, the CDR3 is TGTGCCAGCAGCGGGGGGGGTGAAGCTTTCTTT. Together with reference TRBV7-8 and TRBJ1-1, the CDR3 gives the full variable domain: GAGVSQSPRYKVAKRGQDVALRCDPISGHVSLFWYQQALGQGPEFLTYFQNEAQLDKSGLPSDRFFAERPEGSVSTLKIQRTQQEDSAVYLCASSGGGEAFFGQGTRLTVV.

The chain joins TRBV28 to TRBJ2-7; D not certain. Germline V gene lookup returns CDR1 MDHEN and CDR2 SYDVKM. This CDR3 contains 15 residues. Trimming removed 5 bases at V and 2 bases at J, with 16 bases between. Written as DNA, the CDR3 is TGTGCCAGCAGTCCGAGACTGGCACTTACCTACGAGCAGTACTTC. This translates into CASSPRLALTYEQYF.

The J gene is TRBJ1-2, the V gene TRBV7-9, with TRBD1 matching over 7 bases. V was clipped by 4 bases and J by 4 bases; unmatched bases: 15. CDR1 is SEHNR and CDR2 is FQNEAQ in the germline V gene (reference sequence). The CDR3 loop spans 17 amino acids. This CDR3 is CASSSLQNKGARYGYTF. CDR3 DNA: TGTGCCAGCAGCTCTCTCCAGAACAAGGGGGCCCGCTATGGCTACACCTTC.

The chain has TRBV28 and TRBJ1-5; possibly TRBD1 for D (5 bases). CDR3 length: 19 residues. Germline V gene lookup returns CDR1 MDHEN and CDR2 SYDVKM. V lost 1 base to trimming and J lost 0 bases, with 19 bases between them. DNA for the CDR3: TGTGCCAGCAGTTTATTCTCCTGGTCTTGGGGGGATAGCAATCAGCCCCAGCATTTT. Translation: CASSLFSWSWGDSNQPQHF.

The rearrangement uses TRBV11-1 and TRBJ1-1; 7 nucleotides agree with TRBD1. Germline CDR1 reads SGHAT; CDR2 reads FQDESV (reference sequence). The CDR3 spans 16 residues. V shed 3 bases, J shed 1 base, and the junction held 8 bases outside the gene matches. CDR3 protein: CASSFGADRKNTEAFF. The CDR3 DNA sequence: TGTGCCAGCAGCTTCGGGGCGGACAGGAAGAACACTGAAGCTTTCTTT.